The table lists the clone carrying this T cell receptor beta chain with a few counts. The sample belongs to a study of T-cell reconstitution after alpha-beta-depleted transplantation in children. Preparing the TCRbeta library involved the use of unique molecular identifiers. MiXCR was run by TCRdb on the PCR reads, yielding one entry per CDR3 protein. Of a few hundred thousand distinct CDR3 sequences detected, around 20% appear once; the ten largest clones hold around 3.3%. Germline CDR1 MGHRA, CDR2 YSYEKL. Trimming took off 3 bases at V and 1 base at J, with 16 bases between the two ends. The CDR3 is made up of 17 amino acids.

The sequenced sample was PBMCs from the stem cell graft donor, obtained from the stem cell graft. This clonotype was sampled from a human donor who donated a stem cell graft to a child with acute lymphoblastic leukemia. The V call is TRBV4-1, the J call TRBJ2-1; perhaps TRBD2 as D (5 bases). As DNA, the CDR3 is TGCGCCAGCAGCCAGAGGGTGTACAGAATGTCCTACAATGAGCAGTTCTTC. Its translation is CASSQRVYRMSYNEQFF.